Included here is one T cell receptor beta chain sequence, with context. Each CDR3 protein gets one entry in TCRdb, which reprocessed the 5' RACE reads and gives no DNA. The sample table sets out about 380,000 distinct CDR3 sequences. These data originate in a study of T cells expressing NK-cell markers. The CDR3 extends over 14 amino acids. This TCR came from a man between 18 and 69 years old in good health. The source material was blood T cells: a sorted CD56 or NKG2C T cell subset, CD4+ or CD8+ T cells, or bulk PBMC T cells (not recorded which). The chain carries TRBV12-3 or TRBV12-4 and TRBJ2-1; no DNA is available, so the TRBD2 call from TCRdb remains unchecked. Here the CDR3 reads CASSFGLEGYEQFF.